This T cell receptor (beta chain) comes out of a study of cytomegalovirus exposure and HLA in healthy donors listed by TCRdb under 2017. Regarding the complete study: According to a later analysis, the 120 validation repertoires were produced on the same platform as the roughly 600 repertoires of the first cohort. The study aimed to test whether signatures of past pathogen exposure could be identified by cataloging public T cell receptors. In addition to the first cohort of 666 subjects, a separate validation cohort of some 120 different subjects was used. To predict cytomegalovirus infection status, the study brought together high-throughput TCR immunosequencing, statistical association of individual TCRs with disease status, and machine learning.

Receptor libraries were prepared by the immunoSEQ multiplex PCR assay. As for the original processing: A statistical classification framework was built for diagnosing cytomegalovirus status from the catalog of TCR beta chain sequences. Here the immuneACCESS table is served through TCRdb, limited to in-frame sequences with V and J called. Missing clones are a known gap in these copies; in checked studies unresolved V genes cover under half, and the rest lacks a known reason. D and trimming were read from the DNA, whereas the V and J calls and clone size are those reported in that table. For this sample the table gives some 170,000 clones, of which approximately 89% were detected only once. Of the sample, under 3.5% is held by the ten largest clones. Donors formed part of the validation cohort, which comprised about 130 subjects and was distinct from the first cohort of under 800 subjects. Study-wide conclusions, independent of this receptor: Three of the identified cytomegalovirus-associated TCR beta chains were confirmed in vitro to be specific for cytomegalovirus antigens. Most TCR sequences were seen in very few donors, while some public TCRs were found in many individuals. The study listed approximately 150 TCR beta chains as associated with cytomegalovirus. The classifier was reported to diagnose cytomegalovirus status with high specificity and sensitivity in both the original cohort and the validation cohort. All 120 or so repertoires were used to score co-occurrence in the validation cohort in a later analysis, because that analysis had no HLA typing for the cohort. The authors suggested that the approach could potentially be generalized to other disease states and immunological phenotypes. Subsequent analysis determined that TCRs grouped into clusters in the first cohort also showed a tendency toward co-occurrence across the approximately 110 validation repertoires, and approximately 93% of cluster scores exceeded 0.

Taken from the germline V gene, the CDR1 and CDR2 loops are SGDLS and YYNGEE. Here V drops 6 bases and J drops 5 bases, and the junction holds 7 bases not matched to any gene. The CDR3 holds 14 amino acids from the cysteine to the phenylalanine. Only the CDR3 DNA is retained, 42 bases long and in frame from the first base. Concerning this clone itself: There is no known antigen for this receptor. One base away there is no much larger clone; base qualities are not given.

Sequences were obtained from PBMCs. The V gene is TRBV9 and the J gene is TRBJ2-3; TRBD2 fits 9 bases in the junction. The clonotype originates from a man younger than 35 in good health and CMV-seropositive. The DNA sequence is TGTGCCAGCAACGGGCGGGGGGGCGTAGATACGCAGTATTTT. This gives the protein CASNGRGGVDTQYF.